This is a list of T cell receptor beta chains from one sample in a study of cytomegalovirus exposure and HLA in healthy donors. Clones were sequenced by immunoSEQ multiplex PCR, and TCRdb holds only the in-frame ones, with some missing. The table has roughly 150,000 clones, about 70% seen once. The sample consisted of PBMCs. These receptors originate from a middle-aged man in good health and CMV-seronegative. Each CDR3 is given with its conserved first and last residue. A D gene is named only where the DNA matches it firmly. Not all rows give a size; the values are once, few, many and, for expanded clones, a class.

J gene,clone size,D gene,V gene,CDR3 DNA,CDR3 protein
TRBJ2-2,.,TRBD2,TRBV19,TGTGCCAGTAGTATCGGAGGGAGGGACACCGGGGAGCTGTTTTTT,CASSIGGRDTGELFF
TRBJ2-5,.,TRBD2,TRBV5-4,TGTGCCAGCAGCTTACAACGGGGGGGCCAAGAGACCCAGTACTTC,CASSLQRGGQETQYF
TRBJ2-7,.,.,TRBV4-1,TGCGCCAGCAGCCAAGATTCGACGGGGAACGTGTACGAGCAGTACTTC,CASSQDSTGNVYEQYF
TRBJ1-1,.,.,TRBV9,TGTGCCAGCAGCGTAGTTGGGGGGTCGGTGAACACTGAAGCTTTCTTT,CASSVVGGSVNTEAFF
TRBJ2-7,once,TRBD1,TRBV7-9,TGTGCCAGCAGTTCTTATCCCCAGGGGGTGGGCTCCTACGAGCAGTACTTC,CASSSYPQGVGSYEQYF
TRBJ2-1,.,TRBD1,TRBV19,TGTGCCAGTAGTGCTCCTCTGGGACAGGGGTCCTACAATGAGCAGTTCTTC,CASSAPLGQGSYNEQFF
TRBJ1-4,.,TRBD1,TRBV5-1,TGCGCCAGCAGCTACGACAGGGAGGTACTGTTTTTT,CASSYDREVLFF
TRBJ2-5,.,.,TRBV5-1,TGCGCCAGCAGCCCCGGGACACCGTACCAAGAGACCCAGTACTTC,CASSPGTPYQETQYF
TRBJ1-2,.,.,TRBV5-1,TGCGCCAGCAGCTTGTCACAGGTGCAGGGCCGGGGCTACACCTTC,CASSLSQVQGRGYTF
TRBJ2-7,once,TRBD2,TRBV28,TGTGCCACGCGGGCGACGGGGGGTATCGAGCAGTACTTC,CATRATGGIEQYF
TRBJ2-1,.,TRBD1,TRBV5-8,TGTGCCAGCAGCTACAGGGGGAGGACCAATGAGCAGTTCTTC,CASSYRGRTNEQFF
TRBJ2-1,.,.,TRBV4-3,TGCGCCAGCACTCGGACTGTGAGCTCCTACAATGAGCAGTTCTTC,CASTRTVSSYNEQFF
TRBJ1-2,.,TRBD1,TRBV19,TGTGCCAGTCACAGGACAGGGACCTATGGCTACACCTTC,CASHRTGTYGYTF
TRBJ1-1,.,TRBD1,TRBV6-6,TGTGCCAGCGGACAGGGGGGGGAGAACACTGAAGCTTTCTTT,CASGQGGENTEAFF
TRBJ1-1,.,TRBD1,TRBV7-2,TGTGCCAGCAGCCCCACAGCAGGGGGCACTGAAGCTTTCTTT,CASSPTAGGTEAFF
TRBJ2-2,.,TRBD2,TRBV4-2,TGTGCCAGCAGCCAAGAAGTGGGACTAGCGGACACCGGGGAGCTGTTTTTT,CASSQEVGLADTGELFF
TRBJ1-6,few,TRBD1,TRBV5-1,TGCGCCAGCAGCTTGGACAGGGGCTATAATTCACCCCTCCACTTT,CASSLDRGYNSPLHF
TRBJ2-5,few,TRBD2,TRBV2,TGTGCCAGCAGTGAAGGGTTAGCGGGGCCCTCGGAGACCCAGTACTTC,CASSEGLAGPSETQYF
TRBJ2-2,few,TRBD1,TRBV7-9,TGTGCCAGCAGCTACACAGGGGGAAGAACCGGGGAGCTGTTTTTT,CASSYTGGRTGELFF
TRBJ2-3,.,TRBD1,TRBV7-2,TGTGCCAGCAGCCCCAGCAGGGGGCTGGAGGATACGCAGTATTTT,CASSPSRGLEDTQYF
TRBJ1-5,.,.,TRBV28,TGTGGAACTCAGGATACCAATCAGCCCCAGCATTTT,CGTQDTNQPQHF
TRBJ2-4,once,.,TRBV5-6,TGTGCCAGCAGCTTGGTAGGACAGTCCCGCAAAAACATTCAGTACTTC,CASSLVGQSRKNIQYF
TRBJ1-1,.,.,TRBV7-9,TGTGCCAGCAGCTTTATGACACCCGACACTGAAGCTTTCTTT,CASSFMTPDTEAFF
TRBJ2-5,.,.,TRBV7-3,TGTGCCAGCAGCTTAGGTGTAGAAGAGACCCAGTACTTC,CASSLGVEETQYF
TRBJ2-7,once,.,TRBV4-3,TGCGCCAGCAGCCAAGAAAAGGGGCACTACGAGCAGTACTTC,CASSQEKGHYEQYF
TRBJ1-6,.,TRBD1,TRBV27,TGTGCCAGCAGACCGTGGGACAGGGCCTATTCACCCCTCCACTTT,CASRPWDRAYSPLHF
TRBJ2-7,.,.,TRBV6-6,TGTGCCAGCAGTTACCGGGACTCCTACGAGCAGTACTTC,CASSYRDSYEQYF
TRBJ2-7,.,TRBD2,TRBV25-1,TGTGCCAGCAGTGAATCCCGCCGGGGGGGCGGTCCCCTGGGCGAGCAGTACTTC,CASSESRRGGGPLGEQYF
TRBJ1-2,.,.,TRBV6-1,TGTGCCAGCAGTGCGCGCGTCGCGGGGTATGGCTACACCTTC,CASSARVAGYGYTF
TRBJ2-3,.,.,TRBV6-5,TGTGCCAGCAGTTACTCCGCCAGGGGGGCAGATACGCAGTATTTT,CASSYSARGADTQYF
TRBJ1-1,.,.,TRBV29-1,TGCAGCGTCCTGGGCGACACTGAAGCTTTCTTT,CSVLGDTEAFF
TRBJ2-5,few,TRBD2,TRBV14,TGTGCCAGCAGCCAAAGGACTAGCGGGAGTTTTTGGGAGACCCAGTACTTC,CASSQRTSGSFWETQYF
TRBJ1-2,.,TRBD1,TRBV28,TGTGCCAGCACTCTGGGACAGGGAAGGGGCAACTATGGCTACACCTTC,CASTLGQGRGNYGYTF
TRBJ1-2,once,TRBD1,TRBV7-2,TGTGCCAGCAGCTTAGGACAGGGGGAAGGCTACACCTTC,CASSLGQGEGYTF
TRBJ2-2,.,TRBD2,TRBV2,TGTGCCAGCAGGGCCAACGGCGGGGGTTACACCGGGGAGCTGTTTTTT,CASRANGGGYTGELFF
TRBJ1-2,.,TRBD1,TRBV27,TGTGCCAGCAGTTTATCGCCCACAGGGGGCTTCTATGGCTACACCTTC,CASSLSPTGGFYGYTF
TRBJ1-2,.,TRBD1,TRBV10-3,TGTGCCATCAGTAAGGACAGGGGGGATGGCTACACCTTC,CAISKDRGDGYTF
TRBJ2-1,.,.,TRBV7-5,TGTGCCAGAAGCTTAGCGGGTAGCTCCTACAATGAGCAGTTCTTC,CARSLAGSSYNEQFF
TRBJ1-5,.,.,TRBV27,TGTGCCAGCAGCCCCTTAGTCCATCAGCCCCAGCATTTT,CASSPLVHQPQHF
TRBJ2-1,few,.,TRBV5-4,TGTGCCAGCAGCCGACAGGACAATGAGCAGTTCTTC,CASSRQDNEQFF
TRBJ2-7,.,TRBD1,TRBV11-3,TGTGCCAGCAAGGGACAGGGCTTATCCTACGAGCAGTACTTC,CASKGQGLSYEQYF
TRBJ2-5,.,TRBD2,TRBV18,TGTGCCAGCTCAGGACTAGTCGGACAAGAGACCCAGTACTTC,CASSGLVGQETQYF
TRBJ1-2,.,.,TRBV4-3,TGCGCCAGCAGCCCAGGGACTCGGGGGGTCGAAGGCTACACCTTC,CASSPGTRGVEGYTF
TRBJ1-1,.,TRBD1,TRBV5-1,TGCGCCAGCTCTAATGGACAGGGGAACACTGAAGCTTTCTTT,CASSNGQGNTEAFF
TRBJ1-5,once,TRBD1,TRBV30,TGTGCCTGGAGCCGGACAGGGGTAAATCAGCCCCAGCATTTT,CAWSRTGVNQPQHF
TRBJ2-1,.,.,TRBV11-3,TGTGCCAGCAGCTCCCAGGGGGGCCCCTACAATGAGCAGTTCTTC,CASSSQGGPYNEQFF
TRBJ2-3,.,TRBD2,TRBV6-1,TGTGCCAGCAGTGAAGCAGCGGGGCCAGATACGCAGTATTTT,CASSEAAGPDTQYF